The source of this T cell receptor beta chain is a study of control samples from healthy donors and cancer patients. Data came from immunoSEQ multiplex PCR; TCRdb stores just in-frame clones and leaves some out. Among tens of thousands of clones listed, less than 90% were seen once. CDR1 is SGHRS, CDR2 YFSETQ, per germline. The CDR3 has 13 residues. Trimming removed 4 bases at V and 1 base at J, with 8 bases between. This clone was found once. The sample taken for sequencing was blood. The chain recombines TRBV5-1 with TRBJ1-1; possible D gene TRBD1, 6 bases. The TCR comes from a woman aged 65 to 85 in good health. CDR3 amino acids: CASSQGQNTEAFF. In DNA, the CDR3 is TGCGCCAGCAGCCAGGGACAGAACACTGAAGCTTTCTTT.